This is a list of T cell receptor beta chains from one sample in a study of shared clonotypes between healthy human individuals. Measured with immunoSEQ multiplex PCR; TCRdb has only the in-frame clones, and not every one. Of 550,000 to 850,000 clones listed, around 70% are singletons. The material sequenced was memory CD4+ T cells sorted from blood. These receptors were taken from a woman aged 25 to 39 in good health. CDR3s include the opening cysteine and the closing phenylalanine or tryptophan. The D gene is left open where the match is weak. Size tells how often a clone was seen (once, few, many) or the class of an expanded clone, and some rows leave it out.

clone_size | j_call | v_call | d_call | cdr3_nt | cdr3_aa
once | TRBJ2-7 | TRBV5-6 | NA | TGTGCCAGCAGCCGCAGGGGAGCCTACGAGCAGTACTTC | CASSRRGAYEQYF
many | TRBJ2-7 | TRBV20-1 | NA | TGCAGTGGGACGACCTACGAGCAGTACTTC | CSGTTYEQYF
NA | TRBJ1-2 | TRBV28 | TRBD1 | TGTGCCAGCAGTATTAACAGGGGAGCCTATGGCTACACCTTC | CASSINRGAYGYTF
NA | TRBJ2-2 | TRBV30 | NA | TGTGCCTGGAGAAGGTTAGACACCGGGGAGCTGTTTTTT | CAWRRLDTGELFF
NA | TRBJ2-2 | TRBV9 | TRBD2 | TGTGCCAGCAGAACGACTAGCGGGAGTTCCGGGGAGCTGTTTTTT | CASRTTSGSSGELFF
NA | TRBJ2-2 | TRBV7-3 | NA | TGTGCCAGCAGCTTAATCGAGAACACCGGGGAGCTGTTTTTT | CASSLIENTGELFF
many | TRBJ2-5 | TRBV11-2 | TRBD2 | TGTGCCAGCAGCCCAGGACTAGCCCAAGAGACCCAGTACTTC | CASSPGLAQETQYF
few | TRBJ2-1 | TRBV9 | NA | TGTGCCAGCAGCGTCGGGGGCTACTCCTACAATGAGCAGTTCTTC | CASSVGGYSYNEQFF
NA | TRBJ2-3 | TRBV19 | TRBD2 | TGTGCCAGTATAGACTTGGCTAGCGGGACAGATACGCAGTATTTT | CASIDLASGTDTQYF
NA | TRBJ2-2 | TRBV6-5 | NA | TGTGCCAGTTGGCTTGGGGGAACCGGGGAGCTGTTTTTT | CASWLGGTGELFF
NA | TRBJ2-7 | TRBV5-1 | NA | TGCGCCAGCAATCTCGGTTGGGACAACTCCTACGAGCAGTACTTC | CASNLGWDNSYEQYF
NA | TRBJ2-7 | TRBV7-2 | NA | TGTGCCAGCAGCGGGGAGACAGGTCTCTACGAGCAGTACTTC | CASSGETGLYEQYF
NA | TRBJ2-5 | TRBV11-2 | TRBD2 | TGTGCCAGCAGCTTAGTAGCGGGGTTCCAAGAGACCCAGTACTTC | CASSLVAGFQETQYF
NA | TRBJ2-3 | TRBV19 | NA | TGTGCCAGTAGTCTCCGGACTATCACAGATACGCAGTATTTT | CASSLRTITDTQYF
NA | TRBJ1-2 | TRBV7-9 | NA | TGTGCCAGCAGCTTACGGGCGAACTATGGCTACACCTTC | CASSLRANYGYTF
NA | TRBJ1-1 | TRBV12-2 | NA | TGTGCAAGTCGCTTAGCCCCCCTGGGGCAGGGGATGAACACTGAAGCTTTCTTT | CASRLAPLGQGMNTEAFF
NA | TRBJ2-5 | TRBV10-1 | NA | TGCGCCAGCAGCCCCGGGACCCAGCAGGCCCAGTACTTC | CASSPGTQQAQYF
NA | TRBJ2-1 | TRBV13 | TRBD2 | TGTGCCAGCAGCCGTCACAAGGGGAGCGGGAGGACGAATGAGCAGTTCTTC | CASSRHKGSGRTNEQFF
NA | TRBJ2-7 | TRBV27 | NA | TGTGCCAGCAGCCCAGACAGCCCCTCCTACGAGCAGTACTTC | CASSPDSPSYEQYF
NA | TRBJ2-3 | TRBV10-1 | NA | TGCGCCAGCAGTGAGTCGGGGCTAACCACAGATACGCAGTATTTT | CASSESGLTTDTQYF
NA | TRBJ2-1 | TRBV14 | NA | TGTGCCAGCAGTCGAAACACAAATGAGCAGTTCTTC | CASSRNTNEQFF
NA | TRBJ1-2 | TRBV15 | TRBD1 | TGTGCCACCAGCAGAGTTGGACAGGGAACAGGGAACTATGGCTACACCTTC | CATSRVGQGTGNYGYTF
NA | TRBJ2-3 | TRBV9 | TRBD2 | TGTGCCAGCAGCGTCCTAGCGGCTTACACAGATACGCAGTATTTT | CASSVLAAYTDTQYF
NA | TRBJ2-3 | TRBV5-1 | TRBD1 | TGCGCCAGCAGCTCGACAGGGGGACTCACAGATACGCAGTATTTT | CASSSTGGLTDTQYF
NA | TRBJ1-3 | TRBV5-1 | TRBD1 | TGCGCCAGCAGCACGGGACAGGGAAACACCATATATTTT | CASSTGQGNTIYF
NA | TRBJ1-5 | TRBV5-1 | NA | TGCGCCAGCAGCAAAAGCGGGCTGTCGAGCCAGCCCCAGCATTTT | CASSKSGLSSQPQHF
NA | TRBJ2-1 | TRBV27 | NA | TGTGCCAGCAGTTACTGGGGGGACGTTAGCCTCAATGAGCAGTTCTTC | CASSYWGDVSLNEQFF
few | TRBJ2-1 | TRBV5-8 | TRBD2 | TGTGCCAGCAGCCCGGGGTTGGGGAGGGATGAGCAGTTCTTC | CASSPGLGRDEQFF
NA | TRBJ2-7 | TRBV4-2 | NA | TGTGCCAGCAGCCAAGACCTCAGCGGAACCTACGAGCAGTACTTC | CASSQDLSGTYEQYF
NA | TRBJ1-1 | TRBV13 | NA | TGTGCCAGCAGCTACCTATTACCGGGCTCATACACTGAAGCTTTCTTT | CASSYLLPGSYTEAFF
NA | TRBJ2-1 | TRBV7-3 | NA | TGTGCCAGCAGCTCCGGGGCGGGATGGAGCGATGAGCAGTTCTTC | CASSSGAGWSDEQFF
once | TRBJ2-2 | TRBV10-2 | NA | TGCGCCAGCACTAGACAGGGAGGGACCGGGGAGCTGTTTTTT | CASTRQGGTGELFF
NA | TRBJ1-2 | TRBV25-1 | NA | TGTGCCAGCAGCGCGCACGGGGGACATGGCTACACCTTC | CASSAHGGHGYTF
few | TRBJ2-7 | TRBV6-1 | TRBD1 | TGTGCCAGCAGTGAGTCGACAGGGGCCCCTAAAAATCGGGGCGAGCAGTACTTC | CASSESTGAPKNRGEQYF
NA | TRBJ2-7 | TRBV27 | NA | TGTGCCAGCAGCAAACTGGACACCTACGAGCAGTACTTC | CASSKLDTYEQYF
NA | TRBJ2-4 | TRBV5-1 | NA | TGCGCCAGCAGCCCGGCGTCAACCAACATTCAGTACTTC | CASSPASTNIQYF
few | TRBJ2-7 | TRBV30 | NA | TGTGCCTGGAGTGTTTTAAGGGGGAGAAGGGCCTACGAGCAGTACTTC | CAWSVLRGRRAYEQYF
NA | TRBJ1-1 | TRBV29-1 | NA | TGCAGCGTTACGCCGCCGGGGACTGAAGCTTTCTTT | CSVTPPGTEAFF
NA | TRBJ2-6 | TRBV6-1 | NA | TGTGCCAGCAGAACCAGGGTCCCTGGGGCCAACGTCCTGACTTTC | CASRTRVPGANVLTF
few | TRBJ1-2 | TRBV29-1 | TRBD1 | TGCAGCGTTCCCGCCGGGACAGGGGGGTCAGCTAACTATGGCTACACCTTC | CSVPAGTGGSANYGYTF
NA | TRBJ2-1 | TRBV2 | TRBD1 | TGTGCCAGGGAGCCGACAGGGGGCGATGAGCAGTTCTTC | CAREPTGGDEQFF
NA | TRBJ1-1 | TRBV7-3 | TRBD1 | TGTGCCAGCAGCGAGACAGGGGTTTGGACTGAAGCTTTCTTT | CASSETGVWTEAFF
NA | TRBJ2-7 | TRBV28 | NA | TGTGCCAGCAGTCGTATTTCTTGGATCGACCCCTACGAGCAGTACTTC | CASSRISWIDPYEQYF